A single sample is the source of the 28 T cell receptor beta chains below, sequenced in a study of identical twins. From the 5' RACE reads, TCRdb called clonotypes with MiXCR, one entry per CDR3 protein. The data hold about 200,000 distinct CDR3 sequences, with more than 15% observed a single time. The sample also formed part of further work on T cells expressing NK-cell markers.

Sequencing input: CD8+ T cells sorted from blood. These receptors were taken from a woman aged 18-29 years in good health.

The V and J genes are TRBV4-3 and TRBJ2-7, with 7 nucleotides matching TRBD1. Germline assignment: CDR1 LGHNA and CDR2 YSLEER. This CDR3 is built from 15 residues. The ends lost 3 bases at V and 6 bases at J; junction bases unmatched: 11. The CDR3 region is CASSHASGQAGEQYF. The CDR3 DNA reads as TGCGCCAGCAGCCATGCCAGTGGACAGGCTGGCGAGCAGTACTTC.

This chain uses TRBV7-2 with TRBJ2-6, with D possibly TRBD1 on 5 matching bases. This CDR3 region has 16 residues. Germline loops: CDR1 SGHTA, CDR2 FQGNSA. CDR3 DNA: TGTGCTACCAGAGGACAATTTGTAACTGGGGCCAACGTCCTGACTTTC. It yields the protein CATRGQFVTGANVLTF.

This chain joins TRBV20-1 and TRBJ2-7, with 7 bases fitting TRBD1. The junction had 19 bases not matched to a gene; V was cut back by 7 bases and J by 7 bases. CDR3 length: 15 amino acids. Germline V lookup: CDR1 DFQATT, CDR2 SNEGSKA (reference sequence). The CDR3 DNA is TGCAGTGTCGGGACAGTCCCGTCCCACTGGCGTGAGCAGTACTTC. It codes for CSVGTVPSHWREQYF.

Ten or more counts support this clonotype. The rearrangement joins TRBV29-1 to TRBJ2-5; maybe TRBD1 (5 bases). The CDR3 has 13 amino acids. CDR1 SQVTM and CDR2 ANQGSEA come from the germline V gene. The V gene lost 3 bases and the J gene lost 5 bases, with 13 bases spanning the gap. The CDR3 spells CSVDLTGAETQYF. In DNA form, the CDR3 reads TGCAGCGTTGATTTAACTGGGGCCGAGACCCAGTACTTC.

This clonotype was detected a few times. The V call is TRBV12-3 or TRBV12-4, the J call TRBJ2-3; 10 nucleotides align to TRBD1. This CDR3 has 18 amino acids. The V gene end was trimmed by 4 bases and the J gene end by 4 bases; junction bases not matched to a gene: 14. The CDR3 DNA reads as TGTGCCAGCAGTTCCTCAATGCCGGACAGGGGGGAAGCAGATACGCAGTATTTT. Translated: CASSSSMPDRGEADTQYF.

This clonotype has more than one count but fewer than ten. The chain carries TRBV20-1 and TRBJ2-7; D might be TRBD2 (5 bases). Germline CDR1 is DFQATT and CDR2 is SNEGSKA (reference sequence). CDR3 length equals 16 residues. V lost 1 base and J 3 bases, leaving 19 bases between the germline ends. The CDR3 DNA reads TGCAGTGCTAGAGCCCCATTAGCGTCCACAATCTACGAGCAGTACTTC. This codes for CSARAPLASTIYEQYF.

Only one count was recorded for this clonotype. DNA of the CDR3: TGCAGCGGACTAACAGGATATGGCTACACCTTC. It codes for CSGLTGYGYTF. The chain has TRBV29-1 and TRBJ1-2; weak D call: TRBD1 (5 bases). Germline V gene sequence: CDR1 SQVTM, CDR2 ANQGSEA. Trimming stripped 7 bases from V and 5 bases from J, with 11 bases between. The length of the CDR3 is 11 residues.

This clonotype was seen more than once but under ten times. The gene calls are TRBV19 and TRBJ1-5, with D maybe TRBD1 (6 bases). V shed 5 bases and J shed 2 bases, with 10 bases lying between them. CDR1 LNHDA and CDR2 SQIVND come from the germline V gene (reference sequence). This CDR3 is 14 amino acids long. The CDR3 bases are TGTGCCAGTAGTCCGGGGGCTGGCAATCAGCCCCAGCATTTT. Translation gives CASSPGAGNQPQHF.

This clonotype was counted at least ten times. The rearrangement joins TRBV24-1 to TRBJ2-2, with D unclear. The length of the CDR3 is 12 residues. Germline CDR1 reads KGHDR; CDR2 reads SFDVKD. The germline V and J ends were trimmed by 3 bases and 8 bases, with 6 bases remaining between them. The CDR3 loop reads CATSDASGELFF. CDR3 nucleotide sequence: TGTGCCACCAGTGATGCCTCGGGGGAGCTGTTTTTT.

The DNA of the CDR3 is TGTGCCAGCAGTCCTGCCGGGACGGGTGCACTCGAGCAGTACTTC. This gives the protein CASSPAGTGALEQYF. The rearrangement uses TRBV6-1 and TRBJ2-7; D may correspond to TRBD1 or TRBD2 (5 bases each). In germline, CDR1 is MNHNS, CDR2 SASEGT. V was cut by 5 bases and J by 6 bases, with 20 bases left in between. CDR3 size: 15 residues.

The rearrangement links TRBV13 to TRBJ2-1, with D unresolved. This CDR3 region has 12 residues. Deletions cut 0 bases from V and 8 bases from J, with 5 bases between. Germline CDR1 PRHDT, CDR2 FYEKMQ (reference sequence). The CDR3 spells CASSLGRYEQFF. Written as DNA, the CDR3 is TGTGCCAGCAGCTTAGGCCGGTATGAGCAGTTCTTC.

This clonotype was recorded once. The rearrangement joins TRBV4-3 to TRBJ2-1, with D possibly being TRBD2 (6 bases). The V end was cut by 4 bases, the J end by 4 bases, with 11 bases between. CDR1 is LGHNA, CDR2 YSLEER, per germline. The CDR3 has 14 amino acids. CDR3 sequence reads: CASSPDSGYNEQFF. CDR3 sequence (DNA): TGCGCCAGCAGCCCGGATAGCGGTTACAATGAGCAGTTCTTC.

In this sample, this clonotype turned up many times. This chain connects TRBV20-1 to TRBJ1-2; D not resolved. The CDR3 contains 14 residues. The ends were cut back, 0 bases at V and 6 bases at J, with 14 bases in the middle. Germline lookup yields CDR1 DFQATT and CDR2 SNEGSKA (reference sequence). CDR3 sequence (DNA): TGCAGTGCTAGAGATCGGAGGAAAGCGGATGGCTACACCTTC. Amino acids: CSARDRRKADGYTF.

This clonotype occurred a few times. The V and J genes are TRBV5-1 and TRBJ2-5, with TRBD2 matching 10 bases. The ends lost 0 bases at V and 3 bases at J; junction bases unmatched: 5. Germline values: CDR1 SGHRS, CDR2 YFSETQ. The CDR3 runs to 16 residues. In DNA form, the CDR3 reads TGCGCCAGCAGCTTGGAGCTAGCGGGGGTGGAAGAGACCCAGTACTTC. Its translation is CASSLELAGVEETQYF.

This chain joins TRBV2 and TRBJ2-1; TRBD2 aligns across 7 bases. V dropped 5 bases and J dropped 2; count of bases not matched to a gene: 6. This CDR3 is 15 amino acids long. Germline V gene data show CDR1 as SNHLY and CDR2 as FYNNEI. Here the CDR3 reads CASSLTSEPYNEQFF. The CDR3 bases are TGTGCCAGCAGTCTCACTAGCGAACCCTACAATGAGCAGTTCTTC.

This clonotype was counted between two and nine times. This chain connects TRBV9 to TRBJ1-6, with D tentatively TRBD1 (5 bases). The V end was cut by 0 bases, the J end by 0 bases, with 7 bases between. The CDR3 runs 16 residues. Germline CDR1 reads SGDLS; CDR2 reads YYNGEE. The CDR3 coding sequence is TGTGCCAGCAGCGTAGAGGGGAGCTCCTATAATTCACCCCTCCACTTT. It translates to CASSVEGSSYNSPLHF.

The V and J genes are TRBV20-1 and TRBJ2-1; unclear D gene. Trimming shortened V by 4 bases and J by 3 bases, and 10 bases separated the two germline ends. Germline V gene lookup returns CDR1 DFQATT and CDR2 SNEGSKA (reference sequence). The CDR3 loop spans 13 amino acids. The chain's CDR3 is CSAIPPDYNEQFF. The CDR3 nucleotides are TGCAGTGCTATTCCCCCTGACTACAATGAGCAGTTCTTC.

There are a few counts of this clonotype. This chain uses TRBV4-3 with TRBJ2-5; D not resolved. Trimming cost V 7 bases and J 2 bases, with 20 bases left between them. The germline V gene has CDR1 LGHNA and CDR2 YSLEER. The CDR3 has 16 amino acids. The CDR3 here is CASTSSFGVRQETQYF. Here the CDR3 DNA reads TGCGCCAGCACCTCCAGCTTCGGTGTTAGGCAAGAGACCCAGTACTTC.

The rearrangement joins TRBV5-1 to TRBJ2-2; D call uncertain. With 4 bases removed from V and 2 bases from J, the gap between germline ends came to 9 bases. CDR1 and CDR2 (germline): SGHRS, YFSETQ. The CDR3 has 14 amino acids. Here the CDR3 reads CASSAYYNTGELFF. CDR3 coding DNA: TGCGCCAGCAGCGCCTACTATAACACCGGGGAGCTGTTTTTT.

This clonotype has only one observation. The rearrangement uses TRBV6-2 or TRBV6-3 and TRBJ2-3; D possibly corresponds to TRBD2 (5 bases). The V end was cut by 2 bases, the J end by 8 bases, with 23 bases between. The CDR3 is 17 residues long. From germline, CDR1 is MNHEY and CDR2 SVGEGT. The CDR3 reads CASSYRLEEPGKCTQYF. The CDR3 nucleotides read TGTGCCAGCAGTTACCGTCTAGAAGAGCCGGGGAAGTGTACGCAGTATTTT.

There are a few counts of this clonotype. V is TRBV5-1 and J is TRBJ2-7, with D uncertain. CDR3 length: 14 amino acids. CDR1 is SGHRS, CDR2 YFSETQ, per germline. Trimming pared 0 bases from V and 3 bases from J, leaving 10 bases between. The CDR3 protein is CASSLASDYYEQYF. Written as DNA, the CDR3 is TGCGCCAGCAGCTTGGCGTCCGATTACTACGAGCAGTACTTC.

This clonotype was seen more than once but under ten times. V gene TRBV20-1 combines with J gene TRBJ2-7; D is possibly TRBD1 or TRBD2 (6 bases each). Germline V CDR1 and CDR2: DFQATT, SNEGSKA (reference sequence). This CDR3 is 16 amino acids long. V was cut by 2 bases and J by 3 bases, with 20 bases left in between. Here the CDR3 reads CSARPLGGTTIYEQYF. The CDR3 nucleotides are TGCAGTGCTAGACCCCTTGGGGGGACAACCATCTACGAGCAGTACTTC.

The chain joins TRBV12-5 to TRBJ1-3; D is undetermined. This CDR3 has 15 residues. Deletions cut 0 bases from V and 2 bases from J, with 8 bases between. CDR1 is LGHNT and CDR2 is FRNRAP in the germline V gene. For the CDR3, the DNA is TGTGCTAGTGGTTTGGTAAAATCGACTGGAAACACCATATATTTT. Its translation is CASGLVKSTGNTIYF.

At least ten counts were recorded for this clonotype. The CDR3 DNA follows: TGCAGTGCTAGCACAGGGTCCTACGAGCAGTACTTC. Residues: CSASTGSYEQYF. The chain joins TRBV20-1 to TRBJ2-7, with TRBD1 as a possible D gene (6 bases). The CDR3 extends over 12 amino acids. Trimming left V 3 bases short and J 1 base short, with 7 bases between. Germline V CDR1 and CDR2: DFQATT, SNEGSKA (reference sequence).

The J gene is TRBJ2-1, the V gene TRBV11-2; 16 nucleotides agree with TRBD2. The CDR3 is made up of 19 amino acids. After removal of 4 bases from V and 5 bases from J, the junction contained 11 bases not matched to a gene. Germline CDR1 reads SGHAT; CDR2 reads FQNNGV. CDR3 sequence (DNA): TGTGCCAGCAGCTCCGGGACTAGCGGGAGGGTAAAGAGTGACAATGAGCAGTTCTTC. Its protein product is CASSSGTSGRVKSDNEQFF.

This clonotype was seen only a few times. The rearrangement joins TRBV6-5 to TRBJ2-7; D is undetermined. V shed 0 bases and J shed 2 bases, with 17 bases lying between them. There are 17 residues in the CDR3. Looked up from germline, CDR1 is MNHEY and CDR2 is SVGAGI. The CDR3 region has the DNA TGTGCCAGCAGTTACTCCTCTTCAGGCAGTCCCCCCTACGAGCAGTACTTC. Residues: CASSYSSSGSPPYEQYF.

This clonotype was detected only a few times. The rearrangement joins TRBV5-1 to TRBJ2-2, with D possibly being TRBD2 (5 bases). CDR1 SGHRS and CDR2 YFSETQ come from the germline V gene. Deletions cut 0 bases from V and 2 bases from J, with 11 bases between. The CDR3 sequence is 16 residues long. CDR3 residues: CASSLVSRVNTGELFF. In nucleotides, the CDR3 is TGCGCCAGCAGCTTGGTCTCGCGGGTAAACACCGGGGAGCTGTTTTTT.

This clonotype was recorded at least ten times. The chain carries TRBV20-1 and TRBJ2-3; a possible D gene is TRBD2 (7 bases). The germline V gene has CDR1 DFQATT and CDR2 SNEGSKA (reference sequence). The CDR3 sequence is 17 residues long. Trimming removed 5 bases from V and 2 bases from J, with 23 bases in between. The CDR3 loop is CSAPHLGGRAPTDTQYF. CDR3 nucleotides: TGCAGTGCTCCGCACCTAGGGGGGAGGGCTCCCACAGATACGCAGTATTTT.